The T cell receptor (beta chain) under discussion was sequenced for a study of PD-L1 blockade in urothelial cancer. On the study more broadly: Blood analysis occurred 3 weeks (second dose) and 6 weeks after treatment start.

Patients suffered from locally advanced or metastatic urothelial carcinoma. The number of samples from each patient was between 1 and 8, taken pretreatment and on-treatment. V was clipped by 0 bases and J by 4 bases; unmatched bases: 2. This CDR3 region has 15 residues. Looked up from germline, CDR1 is LNHNV and CDR2 is YYDKDF (reference sequence). A spike-in of synthetic TCR analog templates was added to each PCR. Here immunoSEQ multiplex PCR was the method, and the copy in TCRdb shows in-frame clones only, minus some. The table has 30,000 to 40,000 clones, around 83% seen once. This TCR derives from a man between 60 and 70 years old with urothelial cancer. The J gene is TRBJ1-4, the V gene TRBV15, with TRBD1 matching over 7 bases. The sample in question was PBMCs, obtained around atezolizumab (anti-PD-L1) treatment. This CDR3 reads CATSRDRQGNEKLFF. The DNA of the CDR3 is TGTGCCACCAGCAGAGATCGACAGGGTAATGAAAAACTGTTTTTT.